These 10 T cell receptor beta chains originate from one sample sequenced in a study of post-analysis software for immune sequencing data. TCR beta cDNA libraries had unique molecular identifiers. TCRdb re-derived calls from the PCR reads in MiXCR, one entry per CDR3 protein. Seen here are about 540,000 distinct CDR3 sequences, roughly 34% observed once, and the top ten hold around 6%. Study-wide findings and caveats: TRBV5-6, TRBV5-1 and TRBV20-1 belonged to a set of five TRBV segments that were more frequent in patients than controls.

Antigen specificity for these receptors is unknown. The specimen sequenced was blood. The receptors here all came from a girl younger than 18 with multiple sclerosis.

This clonotype came up once. The chain carries TRBV27 and TRBJ2-6, with 7 bases identical to TRBD2. Germline-derived CDR1 and CDR2 are MNHEY and SMNVEV (reference sequence). The CDR3 runs 16 residues. Trimming at V came to 1 base and at J to 2 bases, leaving 2 bases not matched to a gene. The CDR3 coding sequence is TGTGCCAGCAGTTTATGGGGAGGGCCTGGGGCCAACGTCCTGACTTTC. Translation gives CASSLWGGPGANVLTF.

In this sample, this clonotype turned up once. This sequence joins TRBV28 and TRBJ2-5, with TRBD1 matching 8 bases. Germline values: CDR1 MDHEN, CDR2 SYDVKM. The length of the CDR3 is 15 residues. J gave up 5 bases and V 6 bases, and 11 bases lay outside the gene matches. The DNA of the CDR3 is TGTGCCAGCAGCCGGGACTCAGGGGGCGGGGAGACCCAGTACTTC. Translation gives CASSRDSGGGETQYF.

CDR3 sequence reads: CASSFVGGINTQYF. For the CDR3, the DNA is TGCGCCAGCAGCTTCGTGGGGGGTATAAATACGCAGTATTTT. V is TRBV5-1 and J is TRBJ2-3, with a weak D call TRBD2 (6 bases). V gave up 2 bases and J gave up 7 bases, with 14 bases separating them. Germline lookup yields CDR1 SGHRS and CDR2 YFSETQ. CDR3 length: 14 amino acids.

CDR3 sequence (DNA): TGTGCCAGCAGTTACTCAAAACAGGAGAGAGGGATGAGGAATGAGCAGTTCTTC. Translation gives CASSYSKQERGMRNEQFF. V is TRBV6-2 or TRBV6-3 and J is TRBJ2-1; D may correspond to TRBD1 or TRBD2 (5 bases each). V was clipped by 0 bases and J by 7 bases, with 22 bases between them. CDR1 is MNHEY, CDR2 SVGEGT, per germline. The CDR3 is 18 amino acids.

The V gene is TRBV6-5, the J gene TRBJ2-2, with TRBD1 matching over 10 bases. Germline assignment: CDR1 MNHEY and CDR2 SVGAGI. With V trimmed by 2 bases and J by 5 bases, 2 bases remained unmatched. This CDR3 has 15 residues. CDR3 protein: CASSYRQGATGELFF. CDR3 coding DNA: TGTGCCAGCAGTTACAGACAGGGGGCAACCGGGGAGCTGTTTTTT.

The chain carries TRBV14 and TRBJ1-1; TRBD1 agrees at 7 bases. The germline V gene encodes CDR1 SGHDN and CDR2 FVKESK. Losses at the gene ends were 4 bases for V and 3 bases for J; bases not matched to a gene: 5. CDR3 length: 14 residues. The CDR3 spells CASSLTGLHTEAFF. CDR3 nucleotide sequence: TGTGCCAGCAGCCTGACAGGGCTTCACACTGAAGCTTTCTTT.

This chain joins TRBV19 and TRBJ2-7; possibly TRBD1 or TRBD2 for D (6 bases each). V was trimmed by 8 bases and J by 2 bases, leaving 13 bases between them. Per germline, CDR1 LNHDA and CDR2 SQIVND (reference sequence). The CDR3 totals 13 residues. The CDR3 is CASQLRGAYEQYF. DNA for the CDR3: TGTGCCAGTCAACTTAGGGGGGCCTACGAGCAGTACTTC.

This clonotype was seen repeatedly, ten times or more. This chain connects TRBV12-3 or TRBV12-4 to TRBJ2-7; TRBD1 might be the D (5 bases). Deletions cut 6 bases from V and 3 bases from J, with 12 bases between. This CDR3 has 13 residues. DNA of the CDR3: TGTGCCAGCAGAGGGCAGGGCGGCTACGAGCAGTACTTC. Translating gives CASRGQGGYEQYF.

The chain is built from TRBV24-1 and TRBJ2-3; TRBD2 aligns across 7 bases. J was trimmed by 6 bases and V by 2 bases; bases with no gene match: 10. The CDR3 totals 16 residues. Germline V gives CDR1 KGHDR, CDR2 SFDVKD. The CDR3 bases are TGTGCCACCAGTGATTCCCTCGCGAGCGGGGCTGATACGCAGTATTTT. This translates into CATSDSLASGADTQYF.

This clonotype was seen many times. The chain couples TRBV12-3 or TRBV12-4 to TRBJ1-2, with TRBD1 identical over 7 bases. CDR3 length equals 13 residues. The trim removed 2 bases at V and 7 bases at J, leaving 4 bases unmatched. The chain's CDR3 is CASSLRDSLGYTF. CDR3 bases: TGTGCCAGCAGTTTACGGGACAGCCTTGGCTACACCTTC.